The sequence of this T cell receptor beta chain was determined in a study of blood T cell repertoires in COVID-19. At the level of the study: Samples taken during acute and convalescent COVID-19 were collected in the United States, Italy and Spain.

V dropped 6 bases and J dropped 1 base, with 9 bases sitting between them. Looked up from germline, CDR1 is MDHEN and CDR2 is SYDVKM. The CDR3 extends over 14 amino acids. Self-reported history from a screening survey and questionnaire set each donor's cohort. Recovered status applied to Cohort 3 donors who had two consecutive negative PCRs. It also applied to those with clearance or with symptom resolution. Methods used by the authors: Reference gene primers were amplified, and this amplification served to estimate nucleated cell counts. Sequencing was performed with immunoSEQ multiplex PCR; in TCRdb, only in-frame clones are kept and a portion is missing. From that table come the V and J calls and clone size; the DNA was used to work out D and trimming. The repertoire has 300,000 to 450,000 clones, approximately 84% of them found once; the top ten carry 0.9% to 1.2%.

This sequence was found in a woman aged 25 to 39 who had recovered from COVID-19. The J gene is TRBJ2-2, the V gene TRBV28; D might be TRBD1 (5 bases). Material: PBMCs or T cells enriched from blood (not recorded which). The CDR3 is CASRTGQNTGELFF. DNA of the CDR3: TGTGCCAGCAGGACCGGACAGAACACCGGGGAGCTGTTTTTT.